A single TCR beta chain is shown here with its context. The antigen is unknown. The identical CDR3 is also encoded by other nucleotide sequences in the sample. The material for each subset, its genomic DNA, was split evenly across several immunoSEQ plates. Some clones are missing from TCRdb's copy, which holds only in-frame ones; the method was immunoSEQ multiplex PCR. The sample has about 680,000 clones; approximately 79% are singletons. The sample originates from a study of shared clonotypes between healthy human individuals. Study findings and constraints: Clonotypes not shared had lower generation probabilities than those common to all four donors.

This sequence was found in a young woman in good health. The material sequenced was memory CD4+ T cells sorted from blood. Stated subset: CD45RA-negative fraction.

CDR3 in DNA: TGTGCCAGCAGCGTCGCTAGCGGGAACTACAATGAGCAGTTCTTC. As protein: CASSVASGNYNEQFF. The chain couples TRBV9 to TRBJ2-1; 9 nucleotides agree with TRBD2. V lost 2 bases, J lost 3 bases, and 3 bases stayed unmatched. The CDR3 length is 15 residues. Looked up from germline, CDR1 is SGDLS and CDR2 is YYNGEE.